These T cell receptor beta chains were read from a single sample in a study of blood T cell repertoires in COVID-19. This table comes from immunoSEQ multiplex PCR, and its TCRdb copy is limited to in-frame clones, with some not included. The top ten hold around 3.4% of the sample, which has about 140,000 clones, 80% seen once. Sequenced: peripheral blood. These TCRs come from a man in his 70s who had recovered from COVID-19. Each CDR3 is given with its conserved first and last residue. Fields, in order: D gene, V gene, clone size, J gene, CDR3 protein, CDR3 DNA. The D gene is left open where the match is weak. The listing skips clone size in some rows; elsewhere it reads once, few, many or a size class.

>TRBD1|TRBV7-9|-|TRBJ2-2
CASSLGTGWTGELFF
TGTGCCAGCAGCTTAGGGACAGGGTGGACCGGGGAGCTGTTTTTT
>TRBD2|TRBV4-2|once|TRBJ2-1
CASSQSSGTSPIEQFF
TGTGCCAGCAGCCAATCTTCCGGGACTAGCCCCATAGAGCAGTTCTTC
>-|TRBV29-1|-|TRBJ2-5
CSVDPGSYLTQYF
TGCAGCGTTGACCCGGGATCGTATCTAACCCAGTACTTC
>-|TRBV3-1/TRBV3-2|-|TRBJ2-6
CASSPESYSGANVLTF
TGTGCCAGCAGCCCAGAATCGTACTCTGGGGCCAACGTCCTGACTTTC
>TRBD2|TRBV7-8|once|TRBJ2-7
CASSPRLAVTPYEQYF
TGTGCCAGCAGTCCCAGACTAGCGGTGACCCCCTACGAGCAGTACTTC
>TRBD2|TRBV11-2|once|TRBJ2-7
CASSWAAGGVYEQYF
TGTGCCAGCAGCTGGGCAGCGGGAGGGGTCTACGAGCAGTACTTC
>-|TRBV7-2|-|TRBJ1-2
CASSFFSGGHGYTF
TGTGCCAGCAGCTTTTTTAGCGGGGGCCATGGCTACACCTTC
>TRBD2|TRBV2|-|TRBJ2-3
CASSNSGTSGESTDTQYF
TGTGCCAGCAGTAATTCCGGGACTAGCGGGGAAAGCACAGATACGCAGTATTTT
>-|TRBV19|-|TRBJ2-2
CASSQRQMNTGELFF
TGTGCCAGTAGCCAGAGACAGATGAACACCGGGGAGCTGTTTTTT
>-|TRBV5-4|once|TRBJ2-5
CASSFSLAMETQYF
TGTGCCAGCAGCTTCTCGCTAGCCATGGAGACCCAGTACTTC
>-|TRBV7-2|-|TRBJ2-5
CASNQPDSQETQYF
TGTGCCAGCAACCAACCCGACAGCCAAGAGACCCAGTACTTC
>-|TRBV4-1|-|TRBJ1-2
CASSSIGKESHYGYTF
TGCGCCAGCAGCTCAATCGGAAAGGAGAGCCACTATGGCTACACCTTC
>-|TRBV3-1/TRBV3-2|-|TRBJ2-7
CASSPRGSEQYF
TGTGCCAGCAGCCCCCGGGGTTCCGAGCAGTACTTC
>-|TRBV12-5|-|TRBJ2-3
CASGDSDTQYF
TGTGCTAGTGGTGACTCCGATACGCAGTATTTT
>TRBD1|TRBV5-1|-|TRBJ2-5
CASSWGTGRVEETQYF
TGCGCCAGCAGCTGGGGGACAGGAAGGGTGGAAGAGACCCAGTACTTC
>TRBD2|TRBV27|-|TRBJ2-2
CASRLFSGIAGELFF
TGTGCCAGCAGGCTCTTTAGCGGGATCGCCGGGGAGCTGTTTTTT
>-|TRBV11-2|-|TRBJ1-1
CASSFPRNTEAFF
TGTGCCAGCAGCTTTCCCAGGAACACTGAAGCTTTCTTT
>-|TRBV19|-|TRBJ1-5
CATTSRESLNQPQHF
TGTGCCACTACCTCGAGGGAATCTCTCAATCAGCCCCAGCATTTT
>-|TRBV6-6|large|TRBJ1-5
CASSPWGGQPQHF
TGTGCCAGCAGCCCCTGGGGAGGCCAGCCCCAGCATTTT
>TRBD2|TRBV24-1|once|TRBJ2-1
CATSIAGEGNEQFF
TGTGCCACCAGCATAGCGGGAGAAGGCAATGAGCAGTTCTTC
>-|TRBV5-4|once|TRBJ1-1
CASSGGGMNTEAFF
TGTGCCAGCAGCGGGGGAGGGATGAACACTGAAGCTTTCTTT
>TRBD2|TRBV6-5|-|TRBJ2-1
CASSYAREGNEQFF
TGTGCCAGCAGTTACGCGCGGGAGGGAAATGAGCAGTTCTTC
>TRBD2|TRBV4-1|-|TRBJ2-2
CASSRAGAKPGELFF
TGCGCCAGCAGCCGGGCGGGAGCCAAGCCCGGGGAGCTGTTTTTT
>-|TRBV18|-|TRBJ2-1
CASSSPGHSYNEQFF
TGTGCCAGCTCATCACCGGGACACTCATACAATGAGCAGTTCTTC
>TRBD1|TRBV11-2|-|TRBJ2-7
CASSPIRRDRGYEQYF
TGTGCCAGCAGCCCCATAAGGCGGGACAGGGGGTACGAGCAGTACTTC
>TRBD2|TRBV11-2|-|TRBJ2-3
CASSSLAGGGDTDTQYF
TGTGCCAGCAGTTCACTAGCGGGAGGAGGGGACACAGATACGCAGTATTTT
>TRBD1|TRBV19|few|TRBJ1-5
CASTPLDRGTGLNQPQHF
TGTGCCAGTACCCCCTTGGACAGGGGGACCGGGTTGAATCAGCCCCAGCATTTT
>TRBD1|TRBV19|few|TRBJ2-7
CASSITGGLDEQYF
TGTGCCAGTAGTATTACAGGGGGACTGGACGAGCAGTACTTC
>-|TRBV6-5|few|TRBJ2-7
CASSLSWRGSYEQYF
TGTGCCAGCAGTCTCTCGTGGAGGGGCTCCTACGAGCAGTACTTC
>TRBD1|TRBV19|-|TRBJ2-7
CASSLDRAYEQYF
TGTGCCAGTAGTTTGGACAGGGCCTACGAGCAGTACTTC
>-|TRBV19|-|TRBJ1-2
CASSSLLNYGYTF
TGTGCCAGTAGTTCGCTTCTAAACTATGGCTACACCTTC
>TRBD1|TRBV5-1|-|TRBJ2-1
CASSLVQGAGEQFF
TGCGCCAGCAGCTTGGTTCAGGGGGCGGGTGAGCAGTTCTTC
>-|TRBV19|-|TRBJ1-2
CASSTAGPIHNYGYTF
TGTGCCAGTAGTACCGCGGGACCCATCCATAACTATGGCTACACCTTC
>-|TRBV4-2|-|TRBJ1-1
CASSQDKASDTEAFF
TGTGCCAGCAGCCAAGATAAAGCATCCGACACTGAAGCTTTCTTT
>-|TRBV6-5|once|TRBJ2-3
CASSREVLEDTQYF
TGTGCCAGCAGTCGGGAAGTCCTGGAAGATACGCAGTATTTT
>-|TRBV19|-|TRBJ2-1
CASSWTPDSYNEQFF
TGTGCCAGTAGTTGGACTCCCGACTCCTACAATGAGCAGTTCTTC
>-|TRBV9|once|TRBJ2-5
CASSEGLSEQETQYF
TGTGCCAGCAGCGAGGGGCTGAGCGAACAAGAGACCCAGTACTTC
>TRBD2|TRBV10-2|-|TRBJ2-7
CASSEWTSGTYEQYF
TGCGCCAGCAGTGAGTGGACTAGCGGGACCTACGAGCAGTACTTC
>-|TRBV10-3|-|TRBJ1-1
CAISAGWGTLNTEAFF
TGTGCCATCAGTGCCGGGTGGGGCACTTTGAACACTGAAGCTTTCTTT
>TRBD2|TRBV3-1/TRBV3-2|-|TRBJ2-3
CASSPTRLTSGSFRTQYF
TGTGCCAGCAGTCCCACCCGCTTGACTAGCGGGAGTTTTAGGACGCAGTATTTT
>TRBD1|TRBV15|-|TRBJ1-2
CATEAGGGYGYTF
TGTGCCACCGAAGCAGGGGGCGGCTATGGCTACACCTTC
>-|TRBV19|-|TRBJ2-1
CASSIPGQEQFF
TGTGCCAGTAGTATCCCAGGACAAGAGCAGTTCTTC
>TRBD2|TRBV2|-|TRBJ2-1
CASDAGLAALNEQFF
TGTGCCAGCGATGCCGGACTAGCGGCACTCAATGAGCAGTTCTTC
>TRBD2|TRBV4-3|-|TRBJ2-3
CASSLEPSGGYIYTQYF
TGCGCCAGCAGCCTCGAACCTAGCGGAGGGTACATATATACGCAGTATTTT
>-|TRBV12-3/TRBV12-4|-|TRBJ2-7
CASSLGSGSEQYF
TGTGCCAGCAGTTTAGGGTCGGGGTCCGAGCAGTACTTC
>TRBD2|TRBV10-1|-|TRBJ2-1
CASSEWRAGTLRVRNEQFF
TGCGCCAGCAGTGAGTGGCGAGCGGGAACTTTAAGGGTAAGAAATGAGCAGTTCTTC
>-|TRBV29-1|-|TRBJ1-2
CSVNRETSYGYTF
TGCAGCGTGAACAGGGAAACCAGCTATGGCTACACCTTC
>-|TRBV12-3/TRBV12-4|once|TRBJ2-1
CASSQNNEQFF
TGTGCCAGCAGCCAGAATAATGAGCAGTTCTTC
>TRBD1|TRBV5-4|-|TRBJ2-7
CASSIPGQGVREQYF
TGTGCCAGCAGCATACCGGGACAGGGGGTCCGCGAGCAGTACTTC
>-|TRBV2|few|TRBJ2-2
CASSESRVWAGELFF
TGTGCCAGCAGTGAGTCCCGGGTTTGGGCCGGGGAGCTGTTTTTT
>TRBD2|TRBV2|-|TRBJ2-5
CASVPSRSGRAMGKETQYF
TGTGCCAGCGTCCCCTCTCGTAGCGGGAGGGCCATGGGTAAAGAGACCCAGTACTTC
>TRBD1|TRBV19|many|TRBJ1-2
CASSMEGASIYGYTF
TGTGCCAGTAGTATGGAGGGGGCCTCGATATATGGCTACACCTTC
>-|TRBV19|once|TRBJ1-5
CASIEGSTTYNQPQHF
TGTGCCAGTATCGAGGGCTCAACAACATATAATCAGCCCCAGCATTTT